This TCR beta chain was found in a study of blood T cells in healthy people across ages. CDR3 size: 21 residues. Germline CDR1 and CDR2: SGHAT and FQNNGV. Losses at the gene ends were 5 bases for V and 5 bases for J; bases not matched to a gene: 23. Whole-study results and caveats: The study found more naive CD4+ cells and higher diversity in long-lived than aged donors.

This clonotype was counted many times. Its antigen is unidentified. A sample-barcoded 5' primer and a J-beta primer mix were used in a second PCR of about 6 to 11 cycles. Via MiXCR, TCRdb re-called the 5' RACE reads, giving one row per CDR3 protein. The data show about 650,000 distinct CDR3 sequences, 52% seen once. Specimen: blood. The TCR originated in a woman of 80 years or more in good health. The rearrangement joins TRBV11-2 to TRBJ2-3, with 12 bases identical to TRBD2. The CDR3 region is CASSARAPRTSGAVSRDTQYF. Here the CDR3 DNA reads TGTGCCAGCAGCGCCCGCGCACCAAGGACTAGCGGGGCGGTCTCCCGAGATACGCAGTATTTT.